This T cell receptor beta chain was captured by sequencing in a study of beta chain features in type 1 diabetes. The authors took one heparinised blood draw, averaging around 120 mL, from each donor. As regards this clone: The antigen is undetermined.

Points from the study as a whole: In these data, an HLA type influence on TCRB rearrangement remained unresolved. Within the patient group, naive, central memory and Treg TCRB repertoires appeared more similar to each other than within healthy donors.

The CDR3 extends over 12 amino acids. Trimming stripped 5 bases from V and 2 bases from J, with 8 bases between. Per germline, CDR1 SQVTM and CDR2 ANQGSEA. Reverse transcribing all isolated RNA meant expressed TCRB transcripts were sequenced. The table came from immunoSEQ multiplex PCR; TCRdb's copy has only in-frame clones and leaves some out. Here the sample spans just over 600,000 clones, around a sixth being singletons. The V gene is TRBV29-1, the J gene TRBJ2-3; D not certain. The origin of this receptor is a man between 18 and 35 years old in good health. Sequencing was carried out using naive CD4+ T cells from blood. The CDR3 sequence: CSVRTNTDTQYF. The CDR3 DNA reads as TGCAGCGTTCGAACAAACACAGATACGCAGTATTTT.